One and the same sample provided the 25 T cell receptor beta chains below, sequenced in a study of cytomegalovirus exposure and HLA in healthy donors. Researchers ran the PCR with 60 Vbeta and 13 Jbeta primers. Profiled with immunoSEQ multiplex PCR; TCRdb holds only in-frame clones, not every one. The sample is made up of around 140,000 clones, and the top ten hold 1.5% to 1.7% of it. The sequencing input was PBMCs. Receptors originate from a woman aged 40 to 49 in good health and CMV-seronegative.

The CDR3 region is CASTVGATGNTIYF. The CDR3, as DNA: TGCGCCAGTACTGTGGGGGCTACTGGAAACACCATATATTTT. The gene calls are TRBV5-1 and TRBJ1-3, with D possibly TRBD1 on 6 matching bases. This CDR3 is built from 14 residues. Germline V CDR1 and CDR2: SGHRS, YFSETQ. The germline V and J ends were trimmed by 8 bases and 2 bases, with 14 bases remaining between them.

The chain uses TRBV5-4 and TRBJ1-1, with D possibly matching TRBD1 (6 bases). Germline V lookup: CDR1 SGHNT, CDR2 YYREEE (reference sequence). This CDR3 is 13 amino acids long. The ends were cut back, 9 bases at V and 6 bases at J, with 18 bases in the middle. The CDR3 DNA reads as TGTGCCACCCTATCACGGGGGGGCGCTGAAGCTTTCTTT. Amino acid sequence: CATLSRGGAEAFF. The entire variable domain, with the rest obtained from reference TRBV5-4 and TRBJ1-1, is as follows: ETGVTQSPTHLIKTRGQQVTLRCSSQSGHNTVSWYQQALGQGPQFIFQYYREEENGRGNFPPRFSGLQFPNYSSELNVNALELDDSALYLCATLSRGGAEAFFGQGTRLTVV.

The V call is TRBV28, the J call TRBJ1-4; 9 nucleotides match TRBD1. The V gene end was trimmed by 5 bases and the J gene end by 6 bases; junction bases not matched to a gene: 7. Per germline, CDR1 MDHEN and CDR2 SYDVKM. The CDR3 is made up of 15 amino acids. CDR3 in DNA: TGTGCCAGCAGTCCCACAGGGGGCTTTGATGAAAAACTGTTTTTT. It yields the protein CASSPTGGFDEKLFF.

On this clone itself: A read error may produce the germline difference seen at one junction end. This chain connects TRBV6-5 to TRBJ1-3; no definite D call. CDR3 length: 15 residues. Looked up from germline, CDR1 is MNHEY and CDR2 is SVGAGI. CDR3 sequence (DNA): TGTGCCAGCAGTTACTCTAGCGGGATGGGAAACGCCATATATTTT. Translated: CASSYSSGMGNAIYF.

The V and J genes are TRBV9 and TRBJ1-2, with a weak D call TRBD1 (6 bases). The CDR3 spans 13 residues. Germline assignment: CDR1 SGDLS and CDR2 YYNGEE. V lost 0 bases, J lost 6 bases, and 9 bases lay in between. CDR3 bases: TGTGCCAGCAGCGTAGGGGGGCCCCATGGCTACACCTTC. Its translation: CASSVGGPHGYTF.

The CDR3, as DNA: TGTGCCAGCAGCCCACATTTTTCGCTGGACAGGGTCTATGAGCAGTTCTTC. As protein: CASSPHFSLDRVYEQFF. The chain links TRBV9 to TRBJ2-1, with 8 bases aligning to TRBD1. V shed 4 bases and J 8 bases; nucleotides not matched to a gene: 17. The germline gives CDR1 SGDLS, CDR2 YYNGEE. The CDR3 loop spans 17 amino acids.

J is TRBJ1-2 and V is TRBV5-4; D uncertain. The germline CDR1 and CDR2 sequences are SGHNT and YYREEE (reference sequence). The V and J ends lost 0 bases and 10 bases respectively, with 13 bases between them. The CDR3 spans 13 residues. CDR3 coding DNA: TGTGCCAGCAGCTTGGGGAGAGACTCGGCCTACACCTTC. Protein product: CASSLGRDSAYTF.

This chain connects TRBV4-2 to TRBJ1-6, with D unresolved. The V and J ends lost 0 bases and 0 bases respectively, with 12 bases between them. The V gene's germline CDR1 is LGHNA and CDR2 YNFKEQ. CDR3 length: 18 residues. CDR3 DNA sequence: TGTGCCAGCAGCCAAGAAGGAAAAGGGAGCTCCTATAATTCACCCCTCCACTTT. Its protein product is CASSQEGKGSSYNSPLHF.

The chain combines TRBV5-1 with TRBJ1-2, with D perhaps matching TRBD1 (6 bases). The CDR3 sequence is 16 residues long. V lost 4 bases and J lost 4, with 20 bases in between. CDR1 and CDR2 (germline): SGHRS, YFSETQ. The CDR3 protein is CASSRVQAGAFYGYTF. The CDR3 DNA sequence: TGCGCCAGCAGCCGAGTTCAAGCAGGGGCCTTCTATGGCTACACCTTC.

CDR3 in amino acids: CASSSGRGTYNEQFF. Here the CDR3 DNA reads TGTGCCAGCAGCTCAGGAAGGGGGACATACAATGAGCAGTTCTTC. V gene TRBV7-3 combines with J gene TRBJ2-1, with D perhaps matching TRBD1 (6 bases). This CDR3 is built from 15 residues. CDR1 is SGHTA, CDR2 FQGTGA, per germline. V was trimmed by 4 bases and J by 4 bases, leaving 14 bases between them.

This chain links TRBV6-5 with TRBJ1-4; 9 bases are shared with TRBD1. V was clipped by 4 bases and J by 7 bases; unmatched bases: 4. The CDR3 has 14 residues. Germline loops: CDR1 MNHEY, CDR2 SVGAGI. The CDR3 loop is CASSFDRGVEKLFF. The CDR3 nucleotides read TGTGCCAGCAGTTTCGACAGGGGGGTTGAAAAACTGTTTTTT.

The V and J genes are TRBV6-5 and TRBJ1-5; no reliable D call. The CDR3 has 14 amino acids. Trimming removed 5 bases at V and 2 bases at J, with 10 bases between. Germline V gene lookup returns CDR1 MNHEY and CDR2 SVGAGI. The CDR3, as DNA: TGTGCCAGCAGTGCCTTAAGAGGCAATCAGCCCCAGCATTTT. Translated, it gives CASSALRGNQPQHF.

The V call is TRBV28, the J call TRBJ2-7, with 10 bases matching TRBD1. Germline V gives CDR1 MDHEN, CDR2 SYDVKM. The CDR3 has 13 residues. J was trimmed by 3 bases and V by 6 bases; bases with no gene match: 2. In DNA, the CDR3 is TGTGCCAGCAGGGGGACAGGGGACTACGAGCAGTACGTC. It codes for CASRGTGDYEQYV.

V usage is TRBV7-3 and J usage is TRBJ1-1; D unresolved. V dropped 5 bases and J dropped 1 base, with 8 bases sitting between them. This CDR3 is 13 amino acids long. The V gene's germline CDR1 is SGHTA and CDR2 FQGTGA. The CDR3 sequence: CASSQSGNTEAFF. The CDR3 DNA reads TGTGCCAGCAGCCAATCGGGGAACACTGAAGCTTTCTTT.

The chain is built from TRBV5-1 and TRBJ2-7; D remains ambiguous. The CDR3 is made up of 13 amino acids. Germline CDR1 SGHRS, CDR2 YFSETQ. V was shortened by 1 base and J by 2 bases, with 7 bases between the two germline ends. The DNA of the CDR3 is TGCGCCAGCAGCTTGACGGAGACCTACGAGCAGTACTTC. It specifies CASSLTETYEQYF.

This chain links TRBV19 with TRBJ1-6, with TRBD1 identical over 12 bases. The CDR3 loop spans 16 amino acids. Trimming cost V 5 bases and J 7 bases; bases outside gene matches: 6. From germline, CDR1 is LNHDA and CDR2 SQIVND (reference sequence). CDR3 in DNA: TGTGCCAGTAGTTTTGGGACAGGGGGCCGGAATTCACCCCTCCACTTT. This encodes CASSFGTGGRNSPLHF. Supplemented by reference TRBV19 and TRBJ1-6, the full variable domain reads DGGITQSPKYLFRKEGQNVTLSCEQNLNHDAMYWYRQDPGQGLRLIYYSQIVNDFQKGDIAEGYSVSREKKESFPLTVTSAQKNPTAFYLCASSFGTGGRNSPLHFGNGTRLTVT.

V usage is TRBV27 and J usage is TRBJ2-2; TRBD1 aligns across 8 bases. There are 15 residues in the CDR3. The junction had 5 bases not matched to a gene; V was cut back by 5 bases and J by 3 bases. Germline-derived CDR1 and CDR2 are MNHEY and SMNVEV (reference sequence). CDR3 sequence: CASSPRDRHTGELFF. In DNA form, the CDR3 reads TGTGCCAGCAGTCCCCGGGACAGGCACACCGGGGAGCTGTTTTTT.

J is TRBJ2-5 and V is TRBV5-1, with D possibly matching TRBD2 (6 bases). The germline gives CDR1 SGHRS, CDR2 YFSETQ. Between the trimmed V and J ends, which lost 5 bases and 7 bases, there was a span of 18 bases. The CDR3 has 14 amino acids. In DNA, the CDR3 is TGCGCCAGCAGGGATGGTACGGCCGGGGGGACCCAGTACTTC. Its protein product is CASRDGTAGGTQYF.

The V and J genes are TRBV19 and TRBJ1-1; 7 nucleotides line up with TRBD1. Per germline, CDR1 LNHDA and CDR2 SQIVND (reference sequence). This CDR3 is built from 13 residues. With 4 bases clipped from V and 6 bases from J, the junction kept 5 bases outside the gene matches. This CDR3 reads CASSTYRGSEAFF. The CDR3 DNA sequence: TGTGCCAGTAGTACCTACAGGGGATCTGAAGCTTTCTTT. Supplemented by reference TRBV19 and TRBJ1-1, the full variable domain reads DGGITQSPKYLFRKEGQNVTLSCEQNLNHDAMYWYRQDPGQGLRLIYYSQIVNDFQKGDIAEGYSVSREKKESFPLTVTSAQKNPTAFYLCASSTYRGSEAFFGQGTRLTVV.

The chain is built from TRBV5-1 and TRBJ1-1; no reliable D call. V lost 0 bases and J 6 bases, leaving 9 bases between the germline ends. Looked up from germline, CDR1 is SGHRS and CDR2 is YFSETQ. This CDR3 has 13 amino acids. The chain's CDR3 is CASSLERLSEAFF. For the CDR3, the DNA is TGCGCCAGCAGCTTGGAAAGACTCTCTGAAGCTTTCTTT.

The chain has TRBV6-1 and TRBJ2-3; no clear D gene. Germline V gene lookup returns CDR1 MNHNS and CDR2 SASEGT. Trimming pared 5 bases from V and 1 base from J, leaving 10 bases between. This CDR3 has 14 residues. CDR3 residues: CASSLSVRTDTQYF. The CDR3 region has the DNA TGTGCCAGCAGTTTGTCTGTCCGCACAGATACGCAGTATTTT.

The chain combines TRBV7-9 with TRBJ1-4, with D possibly matching TRBD1 (6 bases). V lost 4 bases and J 7 bases, leaving 16 bases between the germline ends. The CDR3 totals 15 residues. Germline assignment: CDR1 SEHNR and CDR2 FQNEAQ (reference sequence). DNA for the CDR3: TGTGCCAGCAGCTCGGCGACAGGCGGGGGTGAAAAACTGTTTTTT. Amino acid sequence: CASSSATGGGEKLFF.

The chain recombines TRBV18 with TRBJ1-1; D gene unclear. Germline CDR1 reads KGHSH; CDR2 reads LQKENI. V was cut by 5 bases and J by 7 bases, with 17 bases left in between. The CDR3 sequence is 14 residues long. The CDR3 sequence is CASSAVSDRDEAFF. DNA for the CDR3: TGTGCCAGCTCAGCCGTGAGTGACCGGGATGAAGCTTTCTTT.

The chain joins TRBV5-1 to TRBJ2-2, with 8 nucleotides matching TRBD2. J gave up 4 bases and V 6 bases, and 14 bases lay outside the gene matches. Germline CDR1 reads SGHRS; CDR2 reads YFSETQ. The CDR3 length is 17 residues. The DNA of the CDR3 is TGCGCCAGCACCGGGAGGGACCCAGCGGCCGGCACCGGGGAGCTGTTTTTT. This codes for CASTGRDPAAGTGELFF.

The chain joins TRBV4-3 to TRBJ1-5; 8 nucleotides match TRBD1. Per germline, CDR1 LGHNA and CDR2 YSLEER. The V gene end was trimmed by 1 base and the J gene end by 5 bases; junction bases not matched to a gene: 4. The CDR3 extends over 15 amino acids. This chain's CDR3 is CASSQALQGDQPQHF. For the CDR3, the DNA is TGCGCCAGCAGCCAAGCCCTACAGGGGGATCAGCCCCAGCATTTT.